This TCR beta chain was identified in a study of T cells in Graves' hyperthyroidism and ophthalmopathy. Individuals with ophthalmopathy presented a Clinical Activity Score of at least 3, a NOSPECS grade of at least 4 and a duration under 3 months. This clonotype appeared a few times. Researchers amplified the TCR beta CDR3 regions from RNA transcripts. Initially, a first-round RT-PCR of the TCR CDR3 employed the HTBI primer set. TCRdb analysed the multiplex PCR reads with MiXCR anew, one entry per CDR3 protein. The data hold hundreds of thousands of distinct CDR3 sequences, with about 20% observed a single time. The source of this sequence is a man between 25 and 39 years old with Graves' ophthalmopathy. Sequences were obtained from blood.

CDR3 amino acids: CASSLALAGANEQYF. The CDR3 DNA reads as TGCGCCAGCAGCTTGGCACTAGCGGGAGCAAATGAGCAGTACTTC. This chain links TRBV5-1 with TRBJ2-7, with 11 bases fitting TRBD2. Looked up from germline, CDR1 is SGHRS and CDR2 is YFSETQ. V gave up 0 bases and J gave up 7 bases; unmatched junction bases: 6. The CDR3 contains 15 residues.